The clone carrying this T cell receptor beta chain was picked up many times. As yet, its antigen is unknown. The sample comes from a study of T cell responses to AZD1222 COVID-19 vaccine. Study outcomes and limitations: Researchers report vaccine-associated CD4 TCRs spanning spike, with dominance at 160-218 and 743-854. Clonal diversity was possibly underestimated, and white British individuals and females predominated among donors. Nearly half of spike-specific TCRs reportedly target unmutated variant regions. Scientists sampled the repertoires only once the peak T cell response had passed.

CDR3 length: 17 amino acids. The V gene's germline CDR1 is MDHEN and CDR2 SYDVKM. V was pared by 2 bases and J by 2 bases, with 18 bases between. Sequencing used immunoSEQ multiplex PCR; TCRdb keeps in-frame clones, though not all of them. The repertoire holds 250,000 to 300,000 clones, approximately 94% seen once, with less than 0.65% in the top ten. Sequencing used peripheral blood, obtained 28 days after the second AZD1222 dose. The chain joins TRBV28 to TRBJ1-2; D is perhaps TRBD1 (6 bases). The source is an adult who received the AZD1222 COVID-19 vaccine. CDR3 in amino acids: CASSLAVGQKENYGYTF. The CDR3 coding sequence is TGTGCCAGCAGTTTAGCCGTTGGACAGAAGGAGAACTATGGCTACACCTTC.